Below are 9 T cell receptor beta chains sequenced from a single sample in a study of OX40 agonist ivuxolimab in advanced cancers. Sequencing used immunoSEQ multiplex PCR; TCRdb keeps in-frame clones, though not all of them. In the table there are more than 80,000 clones, roughly nine tenths of which are singletons. The input for sequencing was CD4+ or CD8+ T cells sorted from blood, taken in a trial of the OX40 agonist ivuxolimab. These receptors were taken from an adult with an advanced solid tumor such as melanoma, head and neck, liver or kidney cancer.

The V call is TRBV6-5, the J call TRBJ1-1; no clear D gene. V shed 2 bases and J shed 4 bases, with 8 bases lying between them. There are 13 residues in the CDR3. From germline, CDR1 is MNHEY and CDR2 SVGAGI. CDR3 amino acids: CASSYTSATEAFF. The CDR3 DNA follows: TGTGCCAGCAGTTACACCAGCGCCACTGAAGCTTTCTTT.

The genes are TRBV7-9 and TRBJ2-3; D is unclear. This CDR3 contains 17 residues. V was shortened by 2 bases and J by 0 bases, with 15 bases between the two germline ends. Germline lookup yields CDR1 SEHNR and CDR2 FQNEAQ (reference sequence). DNA for the CDR3: TGTGCCAGCAGCTTAAGTTTCTCGGCCTCTAGCACAGATACGCAGTATTTT. Protein sequence: CASSLSFSASSTDTQYF. The full variable domain, rest sourced from reference TRBV7-9 and TRBJ2-3, is DTGVSQNPRHKITKRGQNVTFRCDPISEHNRLYWYRQTLGQGPEFLTYFQNEAQLEKSRLLSDRFSAERPKGSFSTLEIQRTEQGDSAMYLCASSLSFSASSTDTQYFGPGTRLTVL.

The CDR3 DNA is TGTGCCAGCTCACCAACCGGGACGGAGGACACAGATACGCAGTATTTT. This sequence encodes CASSPTGTEDTDTQYF. The chain couples TRBV18 to TRBJ2-3; D might be TRBD1 or TRBD2, each matching 5 bases. The CDR3 is made up of 16 amino acids. Per the germline V gene, CDR1 is KGHSH and CDR2 is LQKENI. Trimming left V 2 bases short and J 2 bases short, with 14 bases between.

This chain links TRBV30 with TRBJ1-5; D is uncertain. The CDR3 has 14 amino acids. Trimming shortened V by 3 bases and J by 2 bases, and 11 bases separated the two germline ends. Germline assignment: CDR1 GTSNPN and CDR2 SVGIG (reference sequence). As DNA, the CDR3 is TGTGCCTGGAGACCCCGGGGTGGCAATCAGCCCCAGCATTTT. Translating gives CAWRPRGGNQPQHF.

V is TRBV10-3 and J is TRBJ2-1; TRBD2 matches at 14 bases. CDR3 size: 18 residues. Germline V gene data show CDR1 as ENHRY and CDR2 as SYGVKD. V trimming: 11 bases; J trimming: 2 bases; junction bases outside the gene matches: 14. CDR3 sequence reads: CAALGGTSGRAPYNEQFF. DNA of the CDR3: TGTGCCGCCTTGGGAGGGACTAGCGGGAGAGCACCCTACAATGAGCAGTTCTTC.

This chain joins TRBV9 and TRBJ2-3; D may be TRBD1 (6 bases). The V gene's germline CDR1 is SGDLS and CDR2 YYNGEE. Trimming took 3 bases from V and 4 from J, leaving 12 bases between them. CDR3 size: 14 residues. This CDR3 reads CASSAGGGPDTQYF. The CDR3 nucleotides read TGTGCCAGCAGCGCCGGTGGGGGCCCAGATACGCAGTATTTT.

This rearrangement joins TRBV11-1 to TRBJ1-2; no clear D. V was cut by 5 bases and J by 6 bases, with 13 bases left in between. The CDR3 runs 13 residues. Germline CDR1 is SGHAT and CDR2 is FQDESV (reference sequence). The CDR3 region is CASSLSKRHGYTF. CDR3 nucleotides: TGTGCCAGCAGCCTTTCGAAGAGGCATGGCTACACCTTC.

The J gene is TRBJ1-5, the V gene TRBV28; 7 bases are shared with TRBD1. CDR1 MDHEN and CDR2 SYDVKM come from the germline V gene. Trimming at V came to 4 bases and at J to 0 bases, leaving 3 bases not matched to a gene. The CDR3 totals 15 residues. The CDR3 coding sequence is TGTGCCAGCAGTTCCGACAGGGATAGCAATCAGCCCCAGCATTTT. Protein product: CASSSDRDSNQPQHF. Filled out from reference TRBV28 and TRBJ1-5, the complete variable domain reads DVKVTQSSRYLVKRTGEKVFLECVQDMDHENMFWYRQDPGLGLRLIYFSYDVKMKEKGDIPEGYSVSREKKERFSLILESASTNQTSMYLCASSSDRDSNQPQHFGDGTRLSIL.

The chain combines TRBV7-9 with TRBJ1-2, with D possibly matching TRBD1 (6 bases). Trimming took 3 bases from V and 3 from J, leaving 11 bases between them. Germline-derived CDR1 and CDR2 are SEHNR and FQNEAQ (reference sequence). The CDR3 has 14 amino acids. In DNA, the CDR3 is TGTGCCAGCAGCTTGGGGCAGGGGCACTATGGCTACACCTTC. Protein: CASSLGQGHYGYTF.